This TCR beta chain was profiled in a study of blood T cell repertoires in COVID-19. Measured with immunoSEQ multiplex PCR; TCRdb has only the in-frame clones, and not every one. The table has 95,000 to 150,000 clones, roughly 77% seen once. V dropped 1 base and J dropped 9; count of bases not matched to a gene: 8. The CDR3 extends over 15 amino acids. CDR1 is MGHRA, CDR2 YSYEKL, per germline. This clone was detected once. Sequencing was carried out using peripheral blood. The sequence was obtained from a man aged 55 to 70 with active or convalescent COVID-19. The chain links TRBV4-1 to TRBJ2-1; 8 bases are a match to TRBD2. The CDR3 protein is CASSQAGTRLSEQFF. The CDR3 DNA follows: TGCGCCAGCAGCCAAGCCGGGACTAGGCTATCTGAGCAGTTCTTC.